These T cell receptor beta chains were read from a single sample in a study of blood T cell repertoires in COVID-19. The table came from immunoSEQ multiplex PCR; TCRdb's copy has only in-frame clones and leaves some out. This table holds about 83,000 clones, more than 70% found once. The sample was peripheral blood. These receptors were taken from a man between 50 and 59 years old with active COVID-19. The CDR3 runs from the conserved cysteine through the conserved F or W. A D gene is named only where the DNA matches it firmly. Clone sizes are given selectively: once, few, many, or a class where the clone is expanded.

d_call j_call clone_size v_call cdr3_aa cdr3_nt
TRBD1 TRBJ1-5 . TRBV28 CASSADRAQPQHF TGTGCCAGCAGTGCGGACAGGGCACAGCCCCAGCATTTT
. TRBJ2-7 . TRBV27 CASSPHRAFTTYEQYF TGTGCCAGCAGCCCTCACAGGGCCTTTACGACCTACGAGCAGTACTTC
. TRBJ1-1 . TRBV7-6 CASSLDSQGRTEAFF TGTGCCAGCAGCTTAGATTCCCAGGGCAGGACTGAAGCTTTCTTT
. TRBJ2-1 . TRBV19 CASSILGGTSYNEQFF TGTGCCAGTAGTATCTTGGGCGGGACCTCCTACAATGAGCAGTTCTTC
. TRBJ1-1 once TRBV2 CASRLIGQLNTEAFF TGTGCCTCTAGGCTTATAGGACAGTTGAACACTGAAGCTTTCTTT
TRBD2 TRBJ2-3 . TRBV7-2 CASSWTSGRSADTQYF TGTGCCAGCAGCTGGACTAGCGGGAGGAGCGCAGATACGCAGTATTTT
. TRBJ1-5 . TRBV30 CAWSRGRNNQPQHF TGTGCCTGGAGTAGGGGCAGGAACAATCAGCCCCAGCATTTT
TRBD1 TRBJ1-2 . TRBV5-5 CASSSIGTGSRGYTF TGTGCCAGCAGCTCGATTGGGACAGGGTCTCGAGGCTACACCTTC
. TRBJ1-4 . TRBV6-5 CASRPGVSYEELFF TGTGCCAGCAGACCTGGAGTATCCTATGAGGAACTGTTTTTT
. TRBJ2-7 . TRBV6-1 CASSEAPGGASYEQYF TGTGCCAGCAGTGAAGCGCCGGGCGGGGCCTCCTACGAGCAGTACTTC
. TRBJ1-5 . TRBV2 CASSVQSNQPQHF TGTGCCAGCAGTGTTCAGTCCAATCAGCCCCAGCATTTT
. TRBJ1-5 . TRBV6-2/TRBV6-3 CASSPRTDFGWNQPQHF TGTGCCAGCAGTCCCCGGACAGACTTTGGGTGGAATCAGCCCCAGCATTTT
. TRBJ1-2 . TRBV12-3/TRBV12-4 CASSFNRNYGYTF TGTGCCAGCAGTTTTAACAGGAACTATGGCTACACCTTC
TRBD2 TRBJ2-1 . TRBV5-4 CASSPGLAGGAIYNEQFF TGTGCCAGCAGCCCGGGACTAGCGGGAGGGGCTATCTACAATGAGCAGTTCTTC
TRBD1 TRBJ2-6 . TRBV5-3 CARSLGQGVTLEANVLTF TGTGCCAGAAGCTTGGGACAGGGGGTGACTCTGGAGGCCAACGTCCTGACTTTC
. TRBJ2-1 . TRBV4-2 CASSPRVGYDEQFF TGTGCCAGCAGCCCCAGGGTAGGGTACGATGAGCAGTTCTTC
TRBD1 TRBJ1-5 . TRBV7-2 CASSLGGQGHQPQHF TGTGCCAGCAGCTTAGGAGGACAGGGTCATCAGCCCCAGCATTTT
. TRBJ2-4 . TRBV7-2 CASSSPLVGKNIQYF TGTGCCAGCAGCTCCCCCCTAGTGGGCAAAAACATTCAGTACTTC
TRBD2 TRBJ2-1 . TRBV7-9 CASSPSGGPSGTRFF TGTGCCAGCAGCCCGAGTGGGGGCCCTAGCGGGACGCGGTTCTTC
. TRBJ2-1 . TRBV29-1 CSVEGGTPYNEQFF TGCAGCGTTGAAGGCGGGACCCCCTACAATGAGCAGTTCTTC
TRBD1 TRBJ2-1 . TRBV5-6 CASTRGTGYNEQFF TGTGCCAGCACCCGAGGGACAGGCTACAATGAGCAGTTCTTC
TRBD1 TRBJ1-4 few TRBV19 CAASSPVNGDSTKLFF TGTGCCGCCAGTAGTCCAGTTAACGGGGACAGTACGAAACTGTTTTTT
TRBD1 TRBJ2-1 . TRBV5-1 CASSLRTGLNEQFF TGCGCCAGCAGCTTAAGGACAGGGTTGAATGAGCAGTTCTTC
. TRBJ1-5 . TRBV11-3 CASSAHSGLLFNPPQHF TGTGCCAGCAGCGCTCACAGTGGTTTACTTTTCAATCCGCCCCAGCATTTT
TRBD1 TRBJ2-4 . TRBV28 CASSLLGQGQNIQYF TGTGCCAGCAGTTTGCTGGGACAGGGTCAAAACATTCAGTACTTC
. TRBJ2-3 . TRBV11-2 CASSKATRSTQYF TGTGCCAGCAGCAAAGCGACTAGGAGTACGCAGTATTTT
TRBD1 TRBJ2-2 . TRBV18 CASSPRTGVVAGELFF TGTGCCAGCTCACCACGGACAGGGGTGGTAGCCGGGGAGCTGTTTTTT
. TRBJ2-7 . TRBV5-1 CASSLDTTGVIYEQYF TGCGCCAGCAGCTTGGATACGACAGGCGTTATTTACGAGCAGTACTTC
TRBD1 TRBJ1-1 . TRBV6-2/TRBV6-3 CASSYYRDRVNTEAFF TGTGCCAGCAGTTACTATCGGGACAGGGTGAACACTGAAGCTTTCTTT
. TRBJ2-1 . TRBV30 CAWKGSANEQFF TGTGCCTGGAAAGGGAGTGCCAATGAGCAGTTCTTC
. TRBJ2-4 . TRBV9 CASSVNPAVGLPKNIQYF TGTGCCAGCAGCGTAAACCCCGCGGTCGGGTTACCCAAAAACATTCAGTACTTC